The 2 T cell receptor beta chains below all came from one sample that was sequenced in a study of metastatic and nonmetastatic thyroid tumors (dated by TCRdb to about 2020). Libraries came from PCR. TCRdb records Illumina HiSeq 4000 as the sequencer. TCRdb reran the public reads through fastp at Q25 and MiXCR, keeping productive beta chains. In this sample the table shows about 26,000 clones, 14% to 15% of which occur a single time. Of the sample, 3.3% falls within the top ten clones. No patient had received any treatment before thyroid surgery. The sequencing sample was made of blood. All receptors come from a female donor with papillary thyroid cancer or a benign thyroid nodule (not recorded which). Some clones in this sample may be carry-over from other donors' samples.

The table lists this clone with many counts. The chain links TRBV18 to TRBJ2-5, with D possibly TRBD1 on 7 matching bases. The V gene lost 2 bases and the J gene lost 2 bases, with 12 bases spanning the gap. This CDR3 is 15 amino acids long. CDR1 KGHSH and CDR2 LQKENI come from the germline V gene. CDR3 protein: CASSPAGGSQETQYF. In DNA form, the CDR3 reads TGTGCCAGCTCACCAGCAGGGGGGTCACAAGAGACCCAGTACTTC.

The count of this clone is one. The chain combines TRBV20-1 with TRBJ2-7, with 11 positions matching TRBD2. The CDR3 runs 16 residues. J lost 4 bases, V lost 3 bases, and 11 bases had no gene match. Germline assignment: CDR1 DFQATT and CDR2 SNEGSKA (reference sequence). The CDR3 loop reads CSASQVLAGVFYEQYF. The CDR3 coding sequence is TGCAGTGCTAGTCAGGTACTAGCGGGAGTTTTTTACGAGCAGTACTTC.